This passage covers 3 T cell receptor beta chains from one sample sequenced in a study of vaccination and CD4 T cells after COVID-19. As for time point: late sampling 161 to 241 days after vaccination in a few convalescent patients. Specified treatment: approximately 10-day PBMC culture with coronavirus spike peptide pools or control peptides (ViraFEST assay). Antigens for these TCRs are unknown. The Oncomine TCR Beta short-read assay was what sequenced the DNA obtained from cultured CD4+ T cells. TCRdb passed the PCR reads through MiXCR, listing each CDR3 protein once. Here the sample spans 20,000 or so distinct CDR3 sequences, roughly 40% being singletons. Sequenced material: CD4+ T cells from blood, cultured in vitro, taken about 7 months after SARS-CoV-2 vaccination. Source of these receptors: a human donor who had recovered from COVID-19.

This clonotype has just a few counts. The chain carries TRBV7-3 and TRBJ2-5; perhaps TRBD2 as D (6 bases). V dropped 2 bases and J dropped 4 bases, with 14 bases sitting between them. Looked up from germline, CDR1 is SGHTA and CDR2 is FQGTGA. CDR3 length equals 15 residues. The CDR3 nucleotides are TGTGCCAGCAGCTTAGAGAGATCGGGGGTAGAGACCCAGTACTTC. This translates into CASSLERSGVETQYF.

The rearrangement links TRBV7-9 to TRBJ2-1, with 10 bases lining up with TRBD2. The J segment lost 4 bases and the V segment lost 0 bases, leaving 0 bases of the junction unmatched. The CDR3 is 15 amino acids. Germline V gives CDR1 SEHNR, CDR2 FQNEAQ (reference sequence). This CDR3 is CASSLASGRYNEQFF. CDR3 DNA: TGTGCCAGCAGCTTAGCTAGCGGGAGGTACAATGAGCAGTTCTTC.

This chain joins TRBV20-1 and TRBJ2-7; 8 nucleotides match TRBD1. The germline V gene encodes CDR1 DFQATT and CDR2 SNEGSKA (reference sequence). V lost 3 bases and J lost 1; bases outside the gene matches: 11. The CDR3 has 16 residues. The CDR3 bases are TGCAGTGCTAGGGGGACAGGAGGTGGAGGGTCCTACGAGCAGTACTTC. Residues: CSARGTGGGGSYEQYF.